A selection of T cell receptor beta chains follows, all from one sample in a study of T-cell memory formation after mild COVID-19. One entry per CDR3 protein results from TCRdb running MiXCR on the 5' RACE reads. This sample has more than 150,000 distinct CDR3 sequences, with about 21% found just once. Sequenced input: PBMCs or a T cell subset sorted from them (not recorded which). The receptors come from an adult woman who had mild COVID-19 (a few samples of this study predate the infection). Cell type and time point are not known. Both conserved end residues are part of each CDR3.

>TRBV4-3|TRBJ2-7
CASSQDLGLAGVEQYF
>TRBV12-3/TRBV12-4|TRBJ2-1
CASSLQETGYNEQFF
>TRBV6-5|TRBJ2-7
CASSPVIGYSYEQYF
>TRBV30|TRBJ2-1
CAWNPAELYNEQFF
>TRBV10-3|TRBJ2-5
CAISGRTAEETQYF
>TRBV29-1|TRBJ2-3
CSVGTSDLITDTQYF
>TRBV2|TRBJ2-3
CASIVSDTQYF
>TRBV18|TRBJ2-3
CASSPPKDPDTQYF
>TRBV5-5|TRBJ1-1
CASHGDRGLLSWMGTEAFF
>TRBV7-9|TRBJ2-1
CASSFLRGLRDEQFF
>TRBV2|TRBJ1-1
CASSERRVNTEAFF
>TRBV12-3/TRBV12-4|TRBJ2-2
CASSPVGITNTGELFF
>TRBV11-2|TRBJ2-7
CASSLTGQGYEQYF
>TRBV4-1|TRBJ1-1
CASSRPGRGDTEAFF
>TRBV9|TRBJ2-5
CASSSGGQGTQYF
>TRBV14|TRBJ1-2
CASSQWGNGCYTF
>TRBV5-1|TRBJ2-1
CASSLVLAGGEQFF
>TRBV25-1|TRBJ2-3
CASSELLPERELRHTQYF
>TRBV7-2|TRBJ2-7
CASSPWTGYNEQYF
>TRBV19|TRBJ2-2
CASSITSGGELFF
>TRBV4-1|TRBJ2-3
CASSQGPASSTDTQYF
>TRBV12-5|TRBJ2-1
CASGPTSAGNNEQFF
>TRBV4-1|TRBJ1-5
CASSQETRLDQPQHF
>TRBV15|TRBJ2-7
CATSKDRFSYEQYF
>TRBV11-2|TRBJ2-1
CASSLTSGGAYNEQFF
>TRBV12-3/TRBV12-4|TRBJ2-7
CASSVVSEQYF
>TRBV6-5|TRBJ2-7
CASRGRGSGEQYF
>TRBV2|TRBJ2-4
CASLASRLVKNIQYF
>TRBV12-3/TRBV12-4|TRBJ2-7
CASSSTYEQYF
>TRBV9|TRBJ1-3
CASSVGSSGNTIYF
>TRBV7-9|TRBJ1-1
CASSSTWTGEGTEAFF
>TRBV2|TRBJ1-2
CASSEILRQGANYGYTF
>TRBV7-8|TRBJ2-3
CASSRGTSGPHDTQYF
>TRBV12-3/TRBV12-4|TRBJ1-3
CASRGFGNTIYF